Listed below are T cell receptor beta chains from one sample, sequenced in a study of blood T cell repertoires in COVID-19. Sequencing used immunoSEQ multiplex PCR; TCRdb keeps in-frame clones, though not all of them. The table shows 250,000 to 300,000 clones, with around 90% occurring only once. The sample taken for sequencing was peripheral blood. These receptors were obtained from a man in his forties or fifties with acute or convalescent COVID-19. Both conserved end residues are part of each CDR3. D genes are given only for firm matches. Clone size is stated in some rows and not others, as once, few, many or a class when expanded.

>NA|TRBJ1-5|TRBD1|TRBV30
TGTGCCTGGAGTGTAGGAGGGACAGGGAACAATCAGCCCCAGCATTTT
CAWSVGGTGNNQPQHF
>NA|TRBJ2-2|NA|TRBV5-1
TGCGCCAGCAGCTTGGACCAAACAAACACCGGGGAGCTGTTTTTT
CASSLDQTNTGELFF
>NA|TRBJ2-1|TRBD2|TRBV7-3
TGTGCCAGCAGCTTAACCCCTAGCGGGGGGGCGTACAATGAGCAGTTCTTC
CASSLTPSGGAYNEQFF
>NA|TRBJ2-2|NA|TRBV5-1
TGCGCCAGCAGCCCGCAGGGGGGATCCGACACCGGGGAGCTGTTTTTT
CASSPQGGSDTGELFF
>NA|TRBJ2-2|NA|TRBV5-5
TGTGCCAGCAGCTTGGGGCTGAGGACCGGGGAGCTGTTTTTT
CASSLGLRTGELFF
>few|TRBJ2-2|TRBD2|TRBV3-1/TRBV3-2
TGTGCCAGCAGCCCGGGGTCCCTAGCGGGAATTAACGGGGAGCTGTTTTTT
CASSPGSLAGINGELFF
>NA|TRBJ1-5|NA|TRBV6-6
TGTGCCAGCATACTATCAGGGTTCGATCAGCCCCAGCATTTT
CASILSGFDQPQHF
>NA|TRBJ2-2|TRBD2|TRBV7-6
TGTGCCAGCAGCCCTTCCGGACTAGCTACCGGGGAGCTGTTTTTT
CASSPSGLATGELFF
>NA|TRBJ1-2|TRBD1|TRBV2
TGTGCCAGCAGTTTCCGGGACAGGGTGTGGGGCTACACCTTC
CASSFRDRVWGYTF
>NA|TRBJ2-3|NA|TRBV7-2
TGTGCCAGCAGCTTGAACTGGCTAGTCGAGGGAGATACGCAGTATTTT
CASSLNWLVEGDTQYF
>NA|TRBJ2-5|TRBD1|TRBV5-1
TGCGCCAGCAGCTCAGCGGGGACAGGGATACAAGAGACCCAGTACTTC
CASSSAGTGIQETQYF
>NA|TRBJ2-1|NA|TRBV14
TGTGCCAGCAGCCGGGGGCTCAGCTCCTACAATGAGCAGTTCTTC
CASSRGLSSYNEQFF
>NA|TRBJ2-7|NA|TRBV19
TGTGCCAGTACCCGATCGGGGGAGGAATACGAGCAGTACTTC
CASTRSGEEYEQYF
>NA|TRBJ1-1|TRBD1|TRBV2
TGTGCCAGCAGTGAGGGGGGACAGATGAACACTGAAGCTTTCTTT
CASSEGGQMNTEAFF
>NA|TRBJ1-3|NA|TRBV5-4
TGTGCCAGCAGCTTGGATTCGCGCTCTGGAAACACCATATATTTT
CASSLDSRSGNTIYF
>NA|TRBJ1-5|NA|TRBV6-5
TGTGCCAGCAGCGGGGACACCCATAGCAATCAGCCCCAGCATTTT
CASSGDTHSNQPQHF
>NA|TRBJ2-7|NA|TRBV30
TGTGCCTGGAGTGTACCGTTTGGAGGGCTTTTCGACGAGCAGTACTTC
CAWSVPFGGLFDEQYF
>NA|TRBJ1-2|NA|TRBV24-1
TGTGCCACCAGTGACAGTTCCTATGGCTACACCTTC
CATSDSSYGYTF
>NA|TRBJ2-3|TRBD2|TRBV11-1
TGTGCCAGCAGCCCTCTAGCGGGGGGGCCATCCGATACGCAGTATTTT
CASSPLAGGPSDTQYF
>NA|TRBJ2-2|TRBD2|TRBV5-4
TGTGCCAGCAGCCCCCGGGGAGCGGGGGGGCCGGACACCGGGGAGCTGTTTTTT
CASSPRGAGGPDTGELFF
>once|TRBJ1-2|TRBD1|TRBV18
TGTGCCAGCTCACCGGACAGGGATAGCAGCTATGGCTACACCTTC
CASSPDRDSSYGYTF
>NA|TRBJ1-5|TRBD1|TRBV3-1/TRBV3-2
TGTGCCAGCAGCCAGGGGACAGTTAGCAATCAGCCCCAGCATTTT
CASSQGTVSNQPQHF
>NA|TRBJ2-7|NA|TRBV3-1/TRBV3-2
TGTGCCAGCAGCCAAGATCCGACAGTACCAGAGCAGTACTTC
CASSQDPTVPEQYF
>once|TRBJ2-5|TRBD2|TRBV30
TGTGCCTGGACTAGCGGGGCACAAGAGACCCAGTACTTC
CAWTSGAQETQYF
>NA|TRBJ2-3|TRBD2|TRBV14
TGTGCCAGCAGCCTAGGCGGGGGGCGGACAGATACGCAGTATTTT
CASSLGGGRTDTQYF
>NA|TRBJ1-5|NA|TRBV6-5
TGTGCCAGCAGTTACTCGGGGGACAATTCCTGGCCCCAGCATTTT
CASSYSGDNSWPQHF
>NA|TRBJ1-1|TRBD1|TRBV5-1
TGCGCCAGCAGCGCCACCGGGACAGGGGGCTCTGAAGCTTTCTTT
CASSATGTGGSEAFF
>NA|TRBJ1-4|NA|TRBV9
TGTGCCAGCGCCGGTGCAACTAATGAAAAACTGTTTTTT
CASAGATNEKLFF
>NA|TRBJ2-1|TRBD2|TRBV10-2
TGCGCCAGCAGTTCTAGCGGGGGGGCTTCTGAGCAGTTCTTC
CASSSSGGASEQFF
>few|TRBJ1-2|NA|TRBV3-1/TRBV3-2
TGTGCCAGCAGCCAACAGGTGGGCTATGGCTACACCTTC
CASSQQVGYGYTF
>NA|TRBJ2-5|NA|TRBV2
TGTGCCAGCAGGGCTGAGACCCAGTACTTC
CASRAETQYF
>NA|TRBJ2-7|TRBD2|TRBV19
TGTGCCAGTAGCGGGACTAGCGGGCACGAGCAGTACTTC
CASSGTSGHEQYF
>many|TRBJ1-5|NA|TRBV5-4
TGTGCCAGCAGCCTCCAGGGCGATCAGCCCCAGCATTTT
CASSLQGDQPQHF
>NA|TRBJ2-4|TRBD1|TRBV4-1
TGCGCCAGCAGCCATCCCGGGACAGTGGGCCGGGCCAAAAACATTCAGTACTTC
CASSHPGTVGRAKNIQYF
>NA|TRBJ1-2|TRBD1|TRBV7-9
TGTGCCAGCAGCAGTCGGGACAGCAACTATGGCTACACCTTC
CASSSRDSNYGYTF
>NA|TRBJ1-1|TRBD1|TRBV9
TGTGCCAGCAGTCTTGGACAGGGCACTGAAGCTTTCTTT
CASSLGQGTEAFF
>NA|TRBJ2-3|TRBD2|TRBV6-4
TGTGCCAGCAGTCCCAGCGGGGGCACAGATACGCAGTATTTT
CASSPSGGTDTQYF
>once|TRBJ2-7|TRBD1|TRBV11-2
TGTGCCAGCAGCTTATTTCGTGGATCGTCGGGACAGTACTACGAGCAGTACTTC
CASSLFRGSSGQYYEQYF
>NA|TRBJ2-5|NA|TRBV6-5
TGTGCCTGTGACTACCAAGAGACCCAGTACTTC
CACDYQETQYF
>NA|TRBJ1-4|TRBD1|TRBV3-1/TRBV3-2
TGTGCCAGCAGCCCGGGACAGGGTAGAGGAGAAAAACTGTTTTTT
CASSPGQGRGEKLFF
>NA|TRBJ1-2|NA|TRBV7-9
TGTGCCAGCGGACTGGGGTACAGGGTTATTTCTGGCTACACCTTC
CASGLGYRVISGYTF
>NA|TRBJ1-2|NA|TRBV9
TGTGCCAGCAGCGTAACGGGAGGGGTTGGTGGCTACACCTTC
CASSVTGGVGGYTF
>NA|TRBJ1-5|NA|TRBV4-1
TGCGCCAGCAGCCCTTTCCAGGATAGCAATCAGCCCCAGCATTTT
CASSPFQDSNQPQHF
>NA|TRBJ2-5|NA|TRBV5-5
TGTGCCAGCAGCTCGGGTACAGGGTTCAGGGAGACCCAGTACTTC
CASSSGTGFRETQYF
>NA|TRBJ1-3|TRBD1|TRBV3-1/TRBV3-2
TGTGCCAGCAGCCCCCGGGGACAGAGCTCTGGAAACACCATATATTTT
CASSPRGQSSGNTIYF
>few|TRBJ2-4|TRBD1|TRBV27
TGTGCCAGCAGTGAGAGGGGGCCCAAAAACATTCAGTACTTC
CASSERGPKNIQYF
>NA|TRBJ1-2|TRBD1|TRBV9
TGTGCCAGCAGCCCCCAACAGGGGGGCTATGGCTACACCTTC
CASSPQQGGYGYTF
>NA|TRBJ1-1|NA|TRBV30
TGTGCCTGGAGTCAACAGGGGAACACTGAAGCTTTCTTT
CAWSQQGNTEAFF
>NA|TRBJ1-4|NA|TRBV6-8
TGTGCCAGCAGTTACCATCGTACTGATGAAAAACTGTTTTTT
CASSYHRTDEKLFF
>NA|TRBJ2-2|TRBD1|TRBV11-2
TGTGCCAGCAGCTACGACAGGGCTATGGGCGGGGAGCTGTTTTTT
CASSYDRAMGGELFF
>NA|TRBJ1-5|NA|TRBV18
TGTGCCAGCTCCACGGAGGGCTTTCAGCCCCAGCATTTT
CASSTEGFQPQHF
>NA|TRBJ2-5|NA|TRBV7-9
TGTGCCAGCAGCTTCGGGGACACCAATCTCTTGGGGGAGACCCAGTACTTC
CASSFGDTNLLGETQYF
>NA|TRBJ2-3|TRBD2|TRBV7-3
TGTGCCAGCAGCCAAACTAGCGGGGGCACAGATACGCAGTATTTT
CASSQTSGGTDTQYF
>NA|TRBJ1-5|TRBD1|TRBV7-9
TGTGCCAGCAGCCCCGTGGAGGGACAGGGCGGTCAGCCCCAGCATTTT
CASSPVEGQGGQPQHF
>NA|TRBJ2-5|NA|TRBV10-2
TGCGCCAGCAGTCCCTCAGTGGGGGCCGAAGAGACCCAGTACTTC
CASSPSVGAEETQYF